This entry describes one TCR beta chain. This specimen belongs to a study of blood T cell repertoires in COVID-19. In the original workflow: Reference gene primer amplification gave estimated nucleated cell counts. Repertoires were generated with immunoSEQ multiplex PCR, while TCRdb's copy carries only in-frame clones and drops some. V and J calls and clone size are copied from that table; D and trimming were computed from the DNA. Of around 380,000 clones listed, 81% are singletons. The sequencing sample was made of peripheral blood. The source is a human donor with acute or convalescent COVID-19. The donor label of this sample is uncertain.

CDR3 amino acids: CASSLEWGVTEAFF. CDR3 DNA sequence: TGCGCCAGCAGCTTGGAGTGGGGGGTAACTGAAGCTTTCTTT. V usage is TRBV5-1 and J usage is TRBJ1-1; possible D gene TRBD1, 5 bases. The CDR3 extends over 14 amino acids. V was cut by 0 bases and J by 5 bases, with 11 bases left in between. Germline-derived CDR1 and CDR2 are SGHRS and YFSETQ.